The T cell receptor beta chain under discussion was sequenced for a study of neurological immune-mediated disorders. Study observations and caveats: While HTLV-1-associated myelopathy showed the greatest TCR clonal expansion, multiple sclerosis showed the least, falling below healthy controls.

As for the cDNA, it was generated by 5'RACE with 10-nucleotide random UMIs. In every sequencing run, more than 200 million TCR-beta sequences were generated from 15-18 subjects. One entry per CDR3 protein results from TCRdb running MiXCR on the 5' RACE reads. The data hold roughly 30,000 distinct CDR3 sequences, with around an eighth observed a single time. There are many counts of this clonotype. No antigen is known for it. This CDR3 is 15 amino acids long. V lost 3 bases and J 1 base, leaving 7 bases between the germline ends. The sequence was collected from a woman in her sixties or seventies in good health. Specimen: PBMCs. The chain links TRBV12-3 or TRBV12-4 to TRBJ1-6, with D possibly being TRBD1 (5 bases). The chain's CDR3 is CASSLRQSYNSPLHF. The DNA for the CDR3 is TGTGCCAGCAGTTTGAGACAGTCCTATAATTCACCCCTCCACTTT.